This T cell receptor (beta chain) derives from a study of blood T cell repertoires in COVID-19. Across the whole study: COVID-19 samples from acute and convalescent phases originated in the United States, Italy and Spain.

Authors' methods: By means of reference gene primer amplification, nucleated cell counts were estimated. Some clones are missing from TCRdb's copy, which holds only in-frame ones; the method was immunoSEQ multiplex PCR. V, J and clone size were drawn from that table, and D and trimming were deduced from the DNA. The profile shows approximately 100,000 clones, 86% of them singletons. J lost 5 bases, V lost 6 bases, and 1 base had no gene match. CDR3 length: 13 residues. Germline CDR1 ENHRY, CDR2 SYGVKD. The sequenced sample consisted of peripheral blood. The sequence came from a human donor in a cohort sampled during active COVID-19. This chain joins TRBV10-3 and TRBJ1-5, with 10 bases fitting TRBD1. This chain's CDR3 is CAISGQGDQPQHF. For the CDR3, the DNA is TGTGCCATCAGCGGACAGGGGGATCAGCCCCAGCATTTT.